This T cell receptor (beta chain) was captured by sequencing in a study of vaccination effects on CD4 cells after COVID-19. The method was immunoSEQ multiplex PCR; TCRdb's version includes in-frame clones alone and lacks a portion of them. The sample lists around 79,000 clones, around 70% occurring once. V dropped 6 bases and J dropped 5 bases, with 9 bases sitting between them. This CDR3 is 12 amino acids long. The germline V gene has CDR1 KGHSH and CDR2 LQKENI. Antigen-specific CD4+ T cells were expanded with viral peptide pools in the ViraFEST assay before sequencing. Subsequent to a culture period of 10 days, CD4+ T cells were isolated. About this clone: Its antigen is unidentified.

This clonotype was obtained from a human donor who received a COVID-19 vaccine. The sample in question was CD4+ T cells from PBMCs cultured with HCoV-229E spike peptides, obtained before COVID-19 vaccination. This rearrangement joins TRBV18 to TRBJ2-3; no clear D. The CDR3 nucleotides are TGTGCCAGCTCGCTATTAGGAGATACGCAGTATTTT. Encoded protein: CASSLLGDTQYF.